The clone carrying this T cell receptor (beta chain) occurred once. What it binds is unknown. Produced via immunoSEQ multiplex PCR; TCRdb's table is partial and in-frame only. The table has about 120,000 clones, 80% to 95% seen once; the top ten hold around 0.12%. The CDR3 is 14 residues long. Germline CDR1 GTSNPN, CDR2 SVGIG (reference sequence). Trimming cost V 2 bases and J 3 bases; bases outside gene matches: 5. This entry comes from a study of graft-versus-host responses after intestinal transplantation. Study-level background: Multivisceral, liver-intestinal, or isolated intestinal grafts were transplanted into recipients. General study points: Patients who carried graft-donor T cell macrochimerism also had high graft-versus-host to host-versus-graft clonal ratios in their allografts.

The source material was unstimulated CD4+ T cells sorted from spleen or lymph node cells, sampled before intestinal transplant. The clonotype originates from a human donor who received an intestinal transplant. V gene TRBV30 combines with J gene TRBJ2-5, with 8 bases fitting TRBD2. CDR3 bases: TGTGCCTGGAGTATAAGCGGGAGTAAAGAGACCCAGTACTTC. Its protein product is CAWSISGSKETQYF.